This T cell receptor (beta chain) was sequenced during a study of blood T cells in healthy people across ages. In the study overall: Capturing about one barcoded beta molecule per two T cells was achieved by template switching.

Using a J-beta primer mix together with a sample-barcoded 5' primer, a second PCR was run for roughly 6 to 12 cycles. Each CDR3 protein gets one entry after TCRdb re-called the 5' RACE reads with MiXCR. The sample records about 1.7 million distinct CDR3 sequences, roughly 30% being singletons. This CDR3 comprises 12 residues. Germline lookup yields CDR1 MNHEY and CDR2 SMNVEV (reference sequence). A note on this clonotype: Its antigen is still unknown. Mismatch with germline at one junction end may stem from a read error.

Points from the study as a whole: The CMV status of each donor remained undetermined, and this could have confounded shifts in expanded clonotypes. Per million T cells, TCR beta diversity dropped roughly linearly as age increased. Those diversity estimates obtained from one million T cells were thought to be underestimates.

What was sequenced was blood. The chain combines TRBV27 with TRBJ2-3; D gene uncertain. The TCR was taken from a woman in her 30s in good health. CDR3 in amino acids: CASSSLTDAQYF. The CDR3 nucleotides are TGTGCCAGCAGTTCGCTCACAGATGCGCAGTATTTT.